A single sample gave rise to the 15 T cell receptor beta chains below, sequenced in a study of chemoradiotherapy in HPV16-positive cancers. Only in-frame clones appear in the TCRdb table, and some are missing; sequencing was by immunoSEQ multiplex PCR. This sample yields more than 1,000 clones, of which around 82% are seen a single time; around 5% belongs to the top ten. Sequenced material: tumor tissue, taken from a patient who underwent chemoradiotherapy. All receptors come from a human donor with HPV-associated anogenital cancer.

The rearrangement uses TRBV14 and TRBJ1-1; D is unclear. V was cut by 5 bases and J by 1 base, with 8 bases left in between. The CDR3 has 13 residues. CDR1 is SGHDN, CDR2 FVKESK, per germline. DNA for the CDR3: TGTGCCAGCAGCTCCCGGTCGAACACTGAAGCTTTCTTT. As protein: CASSSRSNTEAFF.

The CDR3 sequence is CAWSPQGFGYTF. The CDR3 DNA reads as TGTGCCTGGAGTCCACAGGGGTTTGGCTACACCTTC. The genes are TRBV30 and TRBJ1-2; 7 bases fit TRBD1. The junction had 4 bases not matched to a gene; V was cut back by 2 bases and J by 7 bases. Germline V gene lookup returns CDR1 GTSNPN and CDR2 SVGIG (reference sequence). The CDR3 runs to 12 residues.

The rearrangement joins TRBV5-1 to TRBJ2-7, with 12 nucleotides matching TRBD2. With V trimmed by 4 bases and J by 1 base, 9 bases remained unmatched. Looked up from germline, CDR1 is SGHRS and CDR2 is YFSETQ. The CDR3 covers 17 residues. The CDR3 reads CASSRTTGLAGSYEQYF. CDR3 nucleotide sequence: TGCGCCAGCAGCCGAACTACCGGACTAGCGGGATCCTACGAGCAGTACTTC.

V usage is TRBV7-2 and J usage is TRBJ2-1; tentatively, D is TRBD2 (6 bases). The CDR3 runs to 16 residues. Germline CDR1 SGHTA, CDR2 FQGNSA. V lost 1 base, J lost 4 bases, and 14 bases lay in between. CDR3 DNA: TGTGCCAGCAGCTTAGGGAGGCGGAGCGGGTACAATGAGCAGTTCTTC. Amino acid sequence: CASSLGRRSGYNEQFF. The whole variable domain, filled in from reference TRBV7-2 and TRBJ2-1, reads GAGVSQSPSNKVTEKGKDVELRCDPISGHTALYWYRQSLGQGLEFLIYFQGNSAPDKSGLPSDRFSAERTGGSVSTLTIQRTQQEDSAVYLCASSLGRRSGYNEQFFGPGTRLTVL.

This sequence joins TRBV2 and TRBJ2-7, with D maybe TRBD1 (5 bases). Trimming removed 7 bases from V and 5 bases from J, with 12 bases in between. Germline V gene lookup returns CDR1 SNHLY and CDR2 FYNNEI. This CDR3 has 12 amino acids. This CDR3 reads CASKAGPNEQYF. CDR3 nucleotide sequence: TGTGCCAGCAAGGCAGGGCCTAACGAGCAGTACTTC.

This clone was detected only once. This chain joins TRBV10-2 and TRBJ2-7, with D unresolved. V lost 5 bases and J 5 bases, leaving 7 bases between the germline ends. CDR3 length: 11 residues. Germline V CDR1 and CDR2: WSHSY, SAAADI. The CDR3, as DNA: TGCGCCAGCAGTACTGTCCACGAGCAGTACTTC. Residues: CASSTVHEQYF.

This chain joins TRBV20-1 and TRBJ2-1, with D maybe TRBD1 (6 bases). V was cut by 3 bases and J by 10 bases, with 10 bases left in between. The CDR3 runs 11 residues. Germline V gives CDR1 DFQATT, CDR2 SNEGSKA (reference sequence). In DNA form, the CDR3 reads TGCAGTGCTAGTTGGGGGCTGGAGCAGTTCTTC. Its protein product is CSASWGLEQFF.

V and J are TRBV5-4 and TRBJ1-5, with 7 bases lining up with TRBD1. This CDR3 is built from 14 residues. Germline V gene data show CDR1 as SGHNT and CDR2 as YYREEE (reference sequence). V trimming: 4 bases; J trimming: 3 bases; junction bases outside the gene matches: 4. CDR3 nucleotide sequence: TGTGCCAGCAGCGCCGGGACAGACAATCAGCCCCAGCATTTT. It translates to CASSAGTDNQPQHF.

The count of this clone is one. The chain is built from TRBV9 and TRBJ2-5, with 11 bases identical to TRBD2. Germline V lookup: CDR1 SGDLS, CDR2 YYNGEE. With 0 bases clipped from V and 5 bases from J, the junction kept 6 bases outside the gene matches. The CDR3 length is 16 residues. The CDR3 sequence: CASSVVSGGARETQYF. Here the CDR3 DNA reads TGTGCCAGCAGCGTAGTTAGCGGGGGGGCCAGGGAGACCCAGTACTTC.

The gene calls are TRBV30 and TRBJ2-5, with TRBD2 matching over 7 bases. V trimming: 4 bases; J trimming: 2 bases; junction bases outside the gene matches: 4. Germline assignment: CDR1 GTSNPN and CDR2 SVGIG (reference sequence). The CDR3 spans 13 residues. The CDR3: CAWKISGQETQYF. The CDR3 DNA follows: TGTGCCTGGAAAATTAGCGGGCAAGAGACCCAGTACTTC.

The chain combines TRBV7-2 with TRBJ2-5; 8 bases are shared with TRBD1. The CDR3 extends over 14 amino acids. In germline, CDR1 is SGHTA, CDR2 FQGNSA. V lost 2 bases and J lost 4; bases outside the gene matches: 3. The CDR3 reads CASSLHDRGETQYF. The DNA of the CDR3 is TGTGCCAGCAGCTTACATGACAGGGGAGAGACCCAGTACTTC.

V gene TRBV5-1 combines with J gene TRBJ2-5; D is possibly TRBD2 (5 bases). From germline, CDR1 is SGHRS and CDR2 YFSETQ. V lost 0 bases and J 5 bases, leaving 8 bases between the germline ends. This CDR3 spans 13 amino acids. The CDR3 region has the DNA TGCGCCAGCAGCTTGGAGCGGATGGAGACCCAGTACTTC. It encodes CASSLERMETQYF.

The rearrangement joins TRBV19 to TRBJ1-4, with TRBD1 identical over 7 bases. The germline CDR1 and CDR2 sequences are LNHDA and SQIVND (reference sequence). Trimming cost V 5 bases and J 0 bases; bases outside gene matches: 3. This CDR3 spans 15 amino acids. CDR3 region: CASSAGTATNEKLFF. DNA of the CDR3: TGTGCCAGTAGTGCCGGGACAGCAACTAATGAAAAACTGTTTTTT. Supplemented by reference TRBV19 and TRBJ1-4, the full variable domain reads DGGITQSPKYLFRKEGQNVTLSCEQNLNHDAMYWYRQDPGQGLRLIYYSQIVNDFQKGDIAEGYSVSREKKESFPLTVTSAQKNPTAFYLCASSAGTATNEKLFFGSGTQLSVL.

This clone was counted only a few times. The chain joins TRBV7-2 to TRBJ2-7; D is perhaps TRBD1 (6 bases). Germline V gene data show CDR1 as SGHTA and CDR2 as FQGNSA. The ends were cut back, 5 bases at V and 7 bases at J, with 15 bases in the middle. The CDR3 has 13 amino acids. Here the CDR3 reads CASSQVPDREQYF. The CDR3 DNA sequence: TGTGCCAGCAGCCAAGTCCCGGACAGAGAGCAGTACTTC.

The sample holds one count of this clone. The chain carries TRBV15 and TRBJ2-7, with TRBD2 as a possible D gene (5 bases). Germline V gene data show CDR1 as LNHNV and CDR2 as YYDKDF (reference sequence). Trimming removed 0 bases from V and 6 bases from J, with 12 bases in between. This CDR3 comprises 14 residues. CDR3 DNA sequence: TGTGCCACCAGCAGAGATAGGGTTGGAGGCGAGCAGTACTTC. Translated, it gives CATSRDRVGGEQYF.